These 6 T cell receptor beta chains were sequenced from one sample in a study of blood T cell repertoires in COVID-19. The table came from immunoSEQ multiplex PCR; TCRdb's copy has only in-frame clones and leaves some out. Among about 250,000 clones listed, about nine tenths were seen once. The sample taken for sequencing was PBMCs or T cells enriched from blood (not recorded which). These receptors were taken from a man younger than 30 who had recovered from COVID-19.

This chain links TRBV18 with TRBJ1-5; 8 bases map to TRBD1. This CDR3 is built from 14 residues. CDR1 KGHSH and CDR2 LQKENI come from the germline V gene. The V gene end was trimmed by 3 bases and the J gene end by 7 bases; junction bases not matched to a gene: 5. CDR3 protein: CASSPGTGPQPQHF. The CDR3 nucleotides read TGTGCCAGCTCACCGGGGACAGGTCCCCAGCCCCAGCATTTT.

This chain links TRBV6-6 with TRBJ1-4; TRBD1 aligns across 8 bases. The V gene end was trimmed by 7 bases and the J gene end by 7 bases; junction bases not matched to a gene: 5. The CDR3 loop spans 13 amino acids. The germline gives CDR1 MNHNY, CDR2 SVGAGI (reference sequence). The DNA for the CDR3 is TGTGCCAGCATCTCAGGGGGCGTTGAAAAACTGTTTTTT. It yields the protein CASISGGVEKLFF.

This clone was counted only a few times. The DNA for the CDR3 is TGTGCCAGCAGTTGGGGACTGGCTAATGAAAAACTGTTTTTT. Its protein product is CASSWGLANEKLFF. The rearrangement uses TRBV7-9 and TRBJ1-4; D might be TRBD1 (5 bases). CDR3 size: 14 residues. The ends were cut back, 6 bases at V and 3 bases at J, with 11 bases in the middle. Germline assignment: CDR1 SEHNR and CDR2 FQNEAQ (reference sequence).

This clone was seen more than once but under ten times. The gene calls are TRBV7-8 and TRBJ1-5, with 8 bases that match TRBD1. The CDR3 contains 16 residues. V shed 4 bases, J shed 2 bases, and the junction held 7 bases outside the gene matches. CDR1 and CDR2 from the germline V gene are SGHVS and FQNEAQ. CDR3 in amino acids: CASSCSTGGGNQPQHF. The CDR3 DNA sequence: TGTGCCAGCAGCTGCAGCACAGGGGGAGGCAATCAGCCCCAGCATTTT. Looking up the rest from reference TRBV7-8 and TRBJ1-5 gives the full variable domain: GAGVSQSPRYKVAKRGQDVALRCDPISGHVSLFWYQQALGQGPEFLTYFQNEAQLDKSGLPSDRFFAERPEGSVSTLKIQRTQQEDSAVYLCASSCSTGGGNQPQHFGDGTRLSIL.

The J gene is TRBJ1-1, the V gene TRBV13, with 7 nucleotides matching TRBD1. The V gene's germline CDR1 is PRHDT and CDR2 FYEKMQ (reference sequence). The junction had 8 bases not matched to a gene; V was cut back by 4 bases and J by 6 bases. This CDR3 comprises 14 residues. CDR3 sequence: CASSYRGHGAEAFF. CDR3 bases: TGTGCCAGCAGCTACAGGGGCCATGGGGCTGAAGCTTTCTTT.

The V call is TRBV7-9, the J call TRBJ1-1; D remains unclear. The CDR3 is 13 amino acids. CDR1 is SEHNR, CDR2 FQNEAQ, per germline (reference sequence). Trimming pared 1 base from V and 4 bases from J, leaving 7 bases between. The CDR3 DNA is TGTGCCAGCAGCTTAGAAACGAGCACTGAAGCTTTCTTT. Translation: CASSLETSTEAFF.